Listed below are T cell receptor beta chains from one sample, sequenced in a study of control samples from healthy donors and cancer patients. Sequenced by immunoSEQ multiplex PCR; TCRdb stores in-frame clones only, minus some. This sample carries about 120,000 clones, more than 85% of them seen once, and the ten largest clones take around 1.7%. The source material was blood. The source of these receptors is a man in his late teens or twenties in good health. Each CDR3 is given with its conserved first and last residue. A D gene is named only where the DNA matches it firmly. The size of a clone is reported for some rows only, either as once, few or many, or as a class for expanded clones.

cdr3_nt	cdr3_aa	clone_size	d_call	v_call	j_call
TGTGCCTCTCTGGGGGACAGGGGACTTCAGGAGACCCAGTACTTC	CASLGDRGLQETQYF	.	TRBD1	TRBV10-3	TRBJ2-5
TGTGCCAGTAAGGGTAGCGTTACCATCAACACCGGGGAGCTGTTTTTT	CASKGSVTINTGELFF	.	.	TRBV19	TRBJ2-2
TGTGCCACCAGTGAAAGGGGGAAGACTGAAGCTTTCTTT	CATSERGKTEAFF	.	.	TRBV24-1	TRBJ1-1
TGTGCCAGTAGTTTTTATACCCGGGACAGCAGCTACGAGCAGTACTTC	CASSFYTRDSSYEQYF	.	TRBD1	TRBV19	TRBJ2-7
TGCGCCAGCAGCCAAGCTTGGGGCCCCAGCTCCTACGAGCAGTACTTC	CASSQAWGPSSYEQYF	.	.	TRBV4-1	TRBJ2-7
TGTGCCAGCAGCTTAGCGACAGGGGGGAGCTCCTACGAGCAGTACTTC	CASSLATGGSSYEQYF	.	TRBD1	TRBV7-9	TRBJ2-7
TGTGCCAGCAGTTCACAACCGACAGGGAACTATGGCTACACCTTC	CASSSQPTGNYGYTF	.	TRBD1	TRBV27	TRBJ1-2
TGTGCCAGCAGCCACGACGCCACTGAAGCTTTCTTT	CASSHDATEAFF	once	.	TRBV5-4	TRBJ1-1
TGTGCCAGCAGTGAAACAAGGGGTAAGCGGGTCACAGATACGCAGTATTTT	CASSETRGKRVTDTQYF	once	.	TRBV25-1	TRBJ2-3
TGTGCCAGCTCACCACCGAACAGGGGGCGGAGGCAGCCCCAGCATTTT	CASSPPNRGRRQPQHF	few	TRBD1	TRBV18	TRBJ1-5
TGTGCCAGCAGTGAAGGGCTTTATGAAGCTTTCTTT	CASSEGLYEAFF	.	.	TRBV6-1	TRBJ1-1
TGTGCCAGCAGCAGGATCTTGGGCTTGCAGCCCCAGCATTTT	CASSRILGLQPQHF	.	.	TRBV28	TRBJ1-5
TGTGCCAGCAGCGCTGACAGCTTAAAGGGAGCTTTCTTT	CASSADSLKGAFF	once	.	TRBV9	TRBJ1-1
TGTGCCACCAGTGACACTGGTCGGCCCCAGCATTTT	CATSDTGRPQHF	.	.	TRBV24-1	TRBJ1-5
TGTGCCAGCAGCCTCCTGAGGGTGACCCCGGGGTACCAAGAGACCCAGTACTTC	CASSLLRVTPGYQETQYF	few	.	TRBV14	TRBJ2-5
TGTGCCAGCAGCCCAAGAAGGGACTCCCGCCCCTACGAGCAGTACTTC	CASSPRRDSRPYEQYF	.	.	TRBV7-2	TRBJ2-7
TGTGCCAGCAGCCTGGTCTGGGGTGAAGCTTTCTTT	CASSLVWGEAFF	.	.	TRBV3-1/TRBV3-2	TRBJ1-1
TGTGCCAGCAGTCTACGTCCGGGACAGGGTAACACTGAAGCTTTCTTT	CASSLRPGQGNTEAFF	.	TRBD1	TRBV6-6	TRBJ1-1
TGCGCCAGCAGCCCGGTTTTTTCGAGCTCCTACGAGCAGTACTTC	CASSPVFSSSYEQYF	.	.	TRBV4-3	TRBJ2-7
TGTGCCAGCAGCTTAGTGCCCCAGGGGGCTTACGAGCAGTACTTC	CASSLVPQGAYEQYF	.	TRBD1	TRBV11-2	TRBJ2-7
TGTGCCAGCAGCTTAGCGCAGGGAGTACTCCTGAACACTGAAGCTTTCTTT	CASSLAQGVLLNTEAFF	.	.	TRBV7-8	TRBJ1-1
TGCGCCAGCAGCTTGGCCGGACTAGCGGGAGGTCACACAGATACGCAGTATTTT	CASSLAGLAGGHTDTQYF	.	TRBD2	TRBV5-1	TRBJ2-3
TGTGCCAGTAGCAGGGACAGGGGAAAACAGCCCCAGCATTTT	CASSRDRGKQPQHF	.	TRBD1	TRBV19	TRBJ1-5
TGTGCCAGCACCCTAGGGGGACAAGAAAATGGCTACACCTTC	CASTLGGQENGYTF	.	.	TRBV28	TRBJ1-2
TGTGCCAGCAGACAAGCCGGGACTAGCGGGACCGGGGAGCTGTTTTTT	CASRQAGTSGTGELFF	.	TRBD2	TRBV27	TRBJ2-2
TGTGCCAGCAGCTTATCGATCGGCCGGCGGGAGCAGATGATGGATACGCAGTATTTT	CASSLSIGRREQMMDTQYF	.	TRBD2	TRBV7-9	TRBJ2-3
TGTGCCAGCAGTTATCCATCGGGACAGGGTGGAAACACCATATATTTT	CASSYPSGQGGNTIYF	.	TRBD1	TRBV6-6	TRBJ1-3
TGCGCCAGCAGTGTAACAAGAAACACCGGGGAGCTGTTTTTT	CASSVTRNTGELFF	.	.	TRBV10-2	TRBJ2-2
TGTGCCAGCAGCGTAGCTCGGGCCAAGGGAAATGAGCAGTTCTTC	CASSVARAKGNEQFF	.	.	TRBV9	TRBJ2-1
TGCGCCAGCAGCTTGATCTTGGACACCGGGGAGCTGTTTTTT	CASSLILDTGELFF	.	.	TRBV5-1	TRBJ2-2
TGTGCCAGCAGTTCACAGGGACCCTCCGAGCAGTACTTC	CASSSQGPSEQYF	.	.	TRBV6-5	TRBJ2-7
TGTGCCAGCAGCTTGGGACTAGCGAACACAGATACGCAGTATTTT	CASSLGLANTDTQYF	.	TRBD2	TRBV7-9	TRBJ2-3
TGCGCCAGCAGCCCGGGACTAGCGGGAGGTCCCTACAATGAGCAGTTCTTC	CASSPGLAGGPYNEQFF	many	TRBD2	TRBV5-1	TRBJ2-1
TGTGCCAGCAGTTTTCTGGGGGGCGTCTATGGCTACACCTTC	CASSFLGGVYGYTF	.	.	TRBV28	TRBJ1-2
TGTGCCAGCAGTGAAGCGCGGGGCGGGGGTTATCAGTTCTTC	CASSEARGGGYQFF	few	TRBD2	TRBV2	TRBJ2-1
TGCAGTGCTAGTATCCTTCTAGCGGGAGCTTTAATGGGCAATGAGCAGTTCTTC	CSASILLAGALMGNEQFF	.	TRBD2	TRBV20-1	TRBJ2-1
TGTGCCACCAGCAGCCGACTAGCGGGATCCATCGAGACCCAGTACTTC	CATSSRLAGSIETQYF	.	TRBD2	TRBV15	TRBJ2-5
TGTGCCAGCAGCTTTGGGCAGGCCTACGAGCAGTACTTC	CASSFGQAYEQYF	.	.	TRBV11-2	TRBJ2-7
TGTGCCAGCATCAGGGCGACTAATGAAAAACTGTTTTTT	CASIRATNEKLFF	.	.	TRBV2	TRBJ1-4
TGTGCCACCAGTGATTCCAGAGACCCCGGGACAGGGGGGTATGAAGCTTTCTTT	CATSDSRDPGTGGYEAFF	.	TRBD1	TRBV24-1	TRBJ1-1
TGTGCCAGCAGCCGAAATACCCCGGTGAAGGGCTACGAGCAGTACTTC	CASSRNTPVKGYEQYF	few	.	TRBV7-9	TRBJ2-7
TGTGCCAGCAGCCCCCGGGACAGGAGTGTCGAGCAGTACTTC	CASSPRDRSVEQYF	.	TRBD1	TRBV3-1/TRBV3-2	TRBJ2-7
TGTGCCAGCTCACCAAAGGATTTCTACACTGAAGCTTTCTTT	CASSPKDFYTEAFF	.	.	TRBV18	TRBJ1-1
TGTGCCAGCAGTTTCCCGACGGGGGCGGGAGCCTCCTACGAGCAGTACTTC	CASSFPTGAGASYEQYF	.	.	TRBV6-2/TRBV6-3	TRBJ2-7
TGTGCCAGCAGCTTAACCCCGCGGACTAGTAGGGATGAGCAGTTCTTC	CASSLTPRTSRDEQFF	.	TRBD2	TRBV7-3	TRBJ2-1
TGTGCCAGCAGCTTTCTAGTCGGGAGCACAGATACGCAGTATTTT	CASSFLVGSTDTQYF	.	.	TRBV7-3	TRBJ2-3